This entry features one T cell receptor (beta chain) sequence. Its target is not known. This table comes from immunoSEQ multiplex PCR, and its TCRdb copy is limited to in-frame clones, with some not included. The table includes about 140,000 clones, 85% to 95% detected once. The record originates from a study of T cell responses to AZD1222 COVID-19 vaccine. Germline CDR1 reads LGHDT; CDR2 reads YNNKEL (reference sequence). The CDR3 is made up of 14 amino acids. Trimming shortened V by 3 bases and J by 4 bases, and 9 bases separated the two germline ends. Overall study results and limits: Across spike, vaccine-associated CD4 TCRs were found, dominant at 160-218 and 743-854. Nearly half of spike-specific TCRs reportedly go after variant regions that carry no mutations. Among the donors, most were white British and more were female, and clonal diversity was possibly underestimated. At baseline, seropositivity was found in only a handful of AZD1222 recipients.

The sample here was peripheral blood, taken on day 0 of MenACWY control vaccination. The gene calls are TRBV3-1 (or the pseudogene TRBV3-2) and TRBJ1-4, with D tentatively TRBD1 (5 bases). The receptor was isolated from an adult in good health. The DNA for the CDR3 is TGTGCCAGCAGCCAGGGACCGATTAATGAAAAACTGTTTTTT. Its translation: CASSQGPINEKLFF.